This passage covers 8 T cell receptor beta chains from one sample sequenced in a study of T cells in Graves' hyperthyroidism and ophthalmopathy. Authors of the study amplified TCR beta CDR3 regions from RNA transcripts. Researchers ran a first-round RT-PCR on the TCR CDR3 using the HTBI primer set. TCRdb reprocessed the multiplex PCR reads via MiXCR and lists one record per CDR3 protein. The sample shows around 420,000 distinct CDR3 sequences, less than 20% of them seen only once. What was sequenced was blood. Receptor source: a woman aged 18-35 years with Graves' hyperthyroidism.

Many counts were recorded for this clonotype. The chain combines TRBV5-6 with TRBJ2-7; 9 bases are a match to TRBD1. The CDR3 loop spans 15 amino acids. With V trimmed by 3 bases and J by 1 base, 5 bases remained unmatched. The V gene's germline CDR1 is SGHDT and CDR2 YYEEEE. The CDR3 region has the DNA TGTGCCAGCAGCTGGACAGGGGTAGGTTCCTACGAGCAGTACTTC. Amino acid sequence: CASSWTGVGSYEQYF.

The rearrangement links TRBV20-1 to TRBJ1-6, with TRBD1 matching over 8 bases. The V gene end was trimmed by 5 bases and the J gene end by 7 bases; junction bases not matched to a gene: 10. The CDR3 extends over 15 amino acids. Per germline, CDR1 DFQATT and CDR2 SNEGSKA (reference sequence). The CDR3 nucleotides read TGCAGTGCTCCGAGGAGGGGACAGGTGAATTCACCCCTCCACTTT. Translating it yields CSAPRRGQVNSPLHF.

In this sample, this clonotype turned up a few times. The CDR3 is CASSYRGSGGYEQYF. The CDR3 bases are TGTGCCAGCAGTTACAGGGGGAGCGGGGGATACGAGCAGTACTTC. The V and J genes are TRBV6-6 and TRBJ2-7; 8 bases map to TRBD2. The V gene end was trimmed by 2 bases and the J gene end by 4 bases; junction bases not matched to a gene: 7. Germline CDR1 MNHNY, CDR2 SVGAGI (reference sequence). This CDR3 has 15 residues.

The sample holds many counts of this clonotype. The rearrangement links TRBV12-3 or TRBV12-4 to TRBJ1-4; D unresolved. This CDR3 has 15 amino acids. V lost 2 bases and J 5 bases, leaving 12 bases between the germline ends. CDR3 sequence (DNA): TGTGCCAGCAGTTTACGTCAGAATAAGAATGAAAAACTGTTTTTT. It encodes CASSLRQNKNEKLFF.

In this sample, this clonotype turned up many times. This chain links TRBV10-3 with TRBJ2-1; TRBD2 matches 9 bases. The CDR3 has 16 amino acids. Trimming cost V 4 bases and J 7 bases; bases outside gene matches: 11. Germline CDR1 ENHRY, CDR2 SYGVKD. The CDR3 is CAISARTSEWSNEQFF. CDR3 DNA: TGTGCCATCAGTGCGCGGACTAGCGAATGGTCTAATGAGCAGTTCTTC.

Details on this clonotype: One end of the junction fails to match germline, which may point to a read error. The CDR3 is CSARQGDTEALF. CDR3 nucleotide sequence: TGCAGTGCGCGACAGGGGGACACTGAAGCTCTCTTT. The V and J genes are TRBV20-1 and TRBJ1-1; 9 bases align to TRBD1. Germline V gene data show CDR1 as DFQATT and CDR2 as SNEGSKA (reference sequence). This CDR3 has 12 amino acids.

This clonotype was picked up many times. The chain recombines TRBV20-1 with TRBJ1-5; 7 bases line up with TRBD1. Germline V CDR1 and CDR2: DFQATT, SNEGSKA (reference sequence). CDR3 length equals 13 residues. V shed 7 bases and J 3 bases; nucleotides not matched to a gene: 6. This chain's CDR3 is CSVTQGVNQPQHF. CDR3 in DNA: TGCAGTGTTACTCAGGGGGTCAATCAGCCCCAGCATTTT.

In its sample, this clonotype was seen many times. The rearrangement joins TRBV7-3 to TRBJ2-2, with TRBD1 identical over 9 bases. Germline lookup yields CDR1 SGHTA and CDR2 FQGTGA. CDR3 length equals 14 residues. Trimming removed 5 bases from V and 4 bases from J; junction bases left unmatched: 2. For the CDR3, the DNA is TGTGCCAGCAGCACAGGGGGCAGCACCGGGGAGCTGTTTTTT. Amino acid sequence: CASSTGGSTGELFF.